This is a list of T cell receptor beta chains from one sample in a study of blood T cells in healthy people across ages. TCRdb recomputed calls from the 5' RACE reads with MiXCR, one row per CDR3 protein. The sample records 710,000 or so distinct CDR3 sequences, approximately 29% being singletons. The source material was blood. These receptors originate from a woman over 75 in good health. Both conserved end residues are part of each CDR3. Fields, in order: CDR3 protein, CDR3 DNA, CDR3 length, J gene, clone size, D gene, V gene. A D gene is named only where the DNA matches it firmly. Only part of the rows carry a size: once, few, many, or a class if the clone is expanded.

CDR3aa: CSAKGAARNNSPLHF
CDR3nt: TGCAGTGCTAAGGGGGCGGCCCGGAATAATTCACCCCTCCACTTT
len: 15
j_gene: TRBJ1-6
abundance: NA
d_gene: TRBD1
v_gene: TRBV20-1

CDR3aa: CASSQGRTSGHEQYF
CDR3nt: TGTGCCAGCAGCCAAGGAAGAACTAGCGGCCACGAGCAGTACTTC
len: 15
j_gene: TRBJ2-7
abundance: many
d_gene: TRBD2
v_gene: TRBV3-1

CDR3aa: CASSYGVHTEAFF
CDR3nt: TGTGCCAGCAGTTACGGGGTTCACACTGAAGCTTTCTTT
len: 13
j_gene: TRBJ1-1
abundance: few
d_gene: NA
v_gene: TRBV6-6

CDR3aa: CASSTLAGGKETQYF
CDR3nt: TGTGCCAGCAGCACGTTAGCGGGGGGGAAAGAGACCCAGTACTTC
len: 15
j_gene: TRBJ2-5
abundance: many
d_gene: TRBD2
v_gene: TRBV7-9

CDR3aa: CASSLGQVFKDTEAFF
CDR3nt: TGCGCCAGCAGCTTGGGACAGGTTTTTAAGGACACTGAAGCTTTCTTT
len: 16
j_gene: TRBJ1-1
abundance: few
d_gene: NA
v_gene: TRBV5-1

CDR3aa: CASSFMASGTYEQYF
CDR3nt: TGCGCCAGCAGCTTTATGGCTAGCGGTACCTACGAGCAGTACTTC
len: 15
j_gene: TRBJ2-7
abundance: many
d_gene: TRBD2
v_gene: TRBV5-1

CDR3aa: CASSFGHAGTEAFF
CDR3nt: TGCGCCAGCAGCTTCGGACACGCGGGAACTGAAGCTTTCTTT
len: 14
j_gene: TRBJ1-1
abundance: many
d_gene: NA
v_gene: TRBV5-1

CDR3aa: CASSPAWATNEKLFF
CDR3nt: TGTGCCAGCAGCCCCGCCTGGGCAACTAATGAAAAACTGTTTTTT
len: 15
j_gene: TRBJ1-4
abundance: few
d_gene: NA
v_gene: TRBV7-8

CDR3aa: CASSLVGLRAEQFF
CDR3nt: TGTGCCAGCAGCTTAGTAGGGCTTCGCGCTGAGCAGTTCTTC
len: 14
j_gene: TRBJ2-1
abundance: many
d_gene: NA
v_gene: TRBV11-2

CDR3aa: CASSERSSGSYEQYF
CDR3nt: TGTGCCAGCAGTGAAAGGTCTAGCGGGAGTTACGAGCAGTACTTC
len: 15
j_gene: TRBJ2-7
abundance: NA
d_gene: TRBD2
v_gene: TRBV2

CDR3aa: CASSLDGWDRKNIQYF
CDR3nt: TGTGCCAGCAGCTTAGATGGGTGGGACAGGAAAAACATTCAGTACTTC
len: 16
j_gene: TRBJ2-4
abundance: NA
d_gene: TRBD1
v_gene: TRBV11-2

CDR3aa: CASSVSGTGETEAFF
CDR3nt: TGTGCCAGCAGCGTTTCCGGGACAGGGGAAACTGAAGCTTTCTTT
len: 15
j_gene: TRBJ1-1
abundance: NA
d_gene: TRBD1
v_gene: TRBV5-5

CDR3aa: CASSLGGALNTEAFF
CDR3nt: TGTGCCAGCAGCTTAGGGGGGGCTTTGAACACTGAAGCTTTCTTT
len: 15
j_gene: TRBJ1-1
abundance: many
d_gene: NA
v_gene: TRBV9

CDR3aa: CASSSSVDTQYF
CDR3nt: TGTGCCAGTAGCAGCAGCGTAGATACGCAGTATTTT
len: 12
j_gene: TRBJ2-3
abundance: NA
d_gene: NA
v_gene: TRBV19

CDR3aa: CAMGGRHSYTF
CDR3nt: TGTGCCATGGGGGGGAGGCATAGCTACACCTTC
len: 11
j_gene: TRBJ1-2
abundance: NA
d_gene: NA
v_gene: TRBV28

CDR3aa: CASSYRDSYQETQYF
CDR3nt: TGTGCCAGCAGTTACCGGGACAGCTACCAAGAGACCCAGTACTTC
len: 15
j_gene: TRBJ2-5
abundance: many
d_gene: TRBD1
v_gene: TRBV6-5

CDR3aa: CASSDRREKGEQFF
CDR3nt: TGCGCCAGCAGTGACCGGCGGGAGAAGGGTGAGCAGTTCTTC
len: 14
j_gene: TRBJ2-1
abundance: NA
d_gene: TRBD2
v_gene: TRBV10-1

CDR3aa: CASSQDRRDRGGTGELFF
CDR3nt: TGCGCCAGCAGCCAAGATAGGCGGGACAGGGGGGGAACCGGGGAGCTGTTTTTT
len: 18
j_gene: TRBJ2-2
abundance: NA
d_gene: TRBD1
v_gene: TRBV4-3

CDR3aa: CSAGLAGGSTDTQYF
CDR3nt: TGCAGTGCCGGACTAGCGGGGGGCTCCACAGATACGCAGTATTTT
len: 15
j_gene: TRBJ2-3
abundance: NA
d_gene: TRBD2
v_gene: TRBV20-1

CDR3aa: CASSLIGPQYGYTF
CDR3nt: TGTGCCAGCAGCTTGATCGGGCCTCAATATGGCTACACCTTC
len: 14
j_gene: TRBJ1-2
abundance: NA
d_gene: NA
v_gene: TRBV11-1

CDR3aa: CASSQIGRGVNTEAFF
CDR3nt: TGTGCCAGCAGCCAAATTGGCAGGGGTGTAAACACTGAAGCTTTCTTT
len: 16
j_gene: TRBJ1-1
abundance: many
d_gene: NA
v_gene: TRBV14

CDR3aa: CSASLGRPTPLQETQYF
CDR3nt: TGCAGTGCTAGCCTGGGTCGGCCGACTCCACTACAAGAGACCCAGTACTTC
len: 17
j_gene: TRBJ2-5
abundance: NA
d_gene: NA
v_gene: TRBV20-1

CDR3aa: CASSSPSGGPFTGELFF
CDR3nt: TGTGCCAGCAGTTCCCCTAGCGGGGGGCCTTTCACCGGGGAGCTGTTTTTT
len: 17
j_gene: TRBJ2-2
abundance: once
d_gene: TRBD2
v_gene: TRBV12-3/TRBV12-4

CDR3aa: CASSQDGGGGQETQYF
CDR3nt: TGTGCCAGCAGCCAAGATGGTGGCGGGGGTCAAGAGACCCAGTACTTC
len: 16
j_gene: TRBJ2-5
abundance: many
d_gene: TRBD2
v_gene: TRBV4-2

CDR3aa: CAISGTVSSYEQYF
CDR3nt: TGTGCCATCAGCGGGACGGTGAGCTCCTACGAGCAGTACTTC
len: 14
j_gene: TRBJ2-7
abundance: many
d_gene: NA
v_gene: TRBV10-3

CDR3aa: CSARVGTGRSTDTQYF
CDR3nt: TGCAGTGCTAGAGTGGGGACGGGCCGAAGCACAGATACGCAGTATTTT
len: 16
j_gene: TRBJ2-3
abundance: once
d_gene: NA
v_gene: TRBV20-1

CDR3aa: CASSSGSAEYF
CDR3nt: TGTGCCAGCAGTTCAGGGTCCGCGGAGTACTTC
len: 11
j_gene: TRBJ2-5
abundance: many
d_gene: NA
v_gene: TRBV12-3/TRBV12-4

CDR3aa: CASSTMGQSNNEQYF
CDR3nt: TGTGCCAGTAGTACCATGGGACAGTCTAACAATGAGCAGTACTTC
len: 15
j_gene: TRBJ2-7
abundance: few
d_gene: TRBD1
v_gene: TRBV19

CDR3aa: CAISDLGQGLINTQYF
CDR3nt: TGTGCCATCAGTGACTTGGGACAGGGTCTGATAAATACGCAGTATTTT
len: 16
j_gene: TRBJ2-3
abundance: few
d_gene: TRBD1
v_gene: TRBV10-3

CDR3aa: CASARGAISDTQYF
CDR3nt: TGTGCCAGCGCGAGGGGGGCCATTTCAGATACGCAGTATTTT
len: 14
j_gene: TRBJ2-3
abundance: many
d_gene: NA
v_gene: TRBV28

CDR3aa: CATSSGLTNEKLFF
CDR3nt: TGTGCCACCAGCAGCGGACTGACTAATGAAAAACTGTTTTTT
len: 14
j_gene: TRBJ1-4
abundance: many
d_gene: NA
v_gene: TRBV15

CDR3aa: CASSLYELGTEAFF
CDR3nt: TGTGCCAGCAGCTTATATGAACTTGGGACTGAAGCTTTCTTT
len: 14
j_gene: TRBJ1-1
abundance: NA
d_gene: NA
v_gene: TRBV7-6

CDR3aa: CATSGGRRTAQETQYF
CDR3nt: TGTGCCACCAGCGGAGGACGGAGGACAGCACAAGAGACCCAGTACTTC
len: 16
j_gene: TRBJ2-5
abundance: few
d_gene: NA
v_gene: TRBV15

CDR3aa: CASSPRGPSTDTQYF
CDR3nt: TGTGCCAGCAGCCCAAGGGGGCCCAGCACAGATACGCAGTATTTT
len: 15
j_gene: TRBJ2-3
abundance: many
d_gene: TRBD1
v_gene: TRBV11-2

CDR3aa: CASTPWGGYNEQFF
CDR3nt: TGTGCCAGCACTCCATGGGGGGGCTACAATGAGCAGTTCTTC
len: 14
j_gene: TRBJ2-1
abundance: NA
d_gene: TRBD2
v_gene: TRBV6-1

CDR3aa: CASSSDEWVDQPQHF
CDR3nt: TGTGCCAGTAGCTCTGATGAGTGGGTCGATCAGCCCCAGCATTTT
len: 15
j_gene: TRBJ1-5
abundance: NA
d_gene: NA
v_gene: TRBV19

CDR3aa: CASRRTSGGAREQFF
CDR3nt: TGTGCCAGCAGGCGGACTAGCGGGGGGGCAAGGGAGCAGTTCTTC
len: 15
j_gene: TRBJ2-1
abundance: few
d_gene: TRBD2
v_gene: TRBV27

CDR3aa: CASSITGGETQYF
CDR3nt: TGTGCCAGTAGTATCACCGGTGGGGAGACCCAGTACTTC
len: 13
j_gene: TRBJ2-5
abundance: NA
d_gene: NA
v_gene: TRBV19

CDR3aa: CASSATSGGTQFF
CDR3nt: TGCGCCAGCAGCGCGACTAGCGGGGGGACACAGTTCTTC
len: 13
j_gene: TRBJ2-1
abundance: many
d_gene: TRBD2
v_gene: TRBV5-1

CDR3aa: CASSLVRGLSKNIQYF
CDR3nt: TGTGCCAGCAGCTTAGTTCGGGGTCTGTCCAAAAACATTCAGTACTTC
len: 16
j_gene: TRBJ2-4
abundance: NA
d_gene: NA
v_gene: TRBV7-9

CDR3aa: CASSLSGRRQQFF
CDR3nt: TGTGCCAGCAGCTTATCAGGTAGAAGGCAGCAGTTCTTC
len: 13
j_gene: TRBJ2-1
abundance: NA
d_gene: NA
v_gene: TRBV7-2

CDR3aa: CASSLNLARTELFF
CDR3nt: TGCGCCAGCAGCTTGAACCTAGCGCGGACGGAGCTGTTTTTT
len: 14
j_gene: TRBJ2-2
abundance: many
d_gene: NA
v_gene: TRBV5-1

CDR3aa: CASSLAGGRSGANVLTF
CDR3nt: TGTGCCAGCAGCTTAGCGGGGGGGCGCTCTGGGGCCAACGTCCTGACTTTC
len: 17
j_gene: TRBJ2-6
abundance: many
d_gene: NA
v_gene: TRBV7-8

CDR3aa: CSAGGRGLGGEEQFF
CDR3nt: TGCAGTGCTGGGGGCCGGGGACTAGGGGGGGAAGAGCAGTTCTTC
len: 15
j_gene: TRBJ2-1
abundance: once
d_gene: TRBD2
v_gene: TRBV20-1

CDR3aa: CSASDGSYGYTF
CDR3nt: TGCAGTGCTAGTGACGGGAGCTATGGCTACACCTTC
len: 12
j_gene: TRBJ1-2
abundance: many
d_gene: NA
v_gene: TRBV20-1

CDR3aa: CASSRQTGGGNTEAFF
CDR3nt: TGTGCCAGCAGTCGCCAGACAGGGGGTGGGAACACTGAAGCTTTCTTT
len: 16
j_gene: TRBJ1-1
abundance: few
d_gene: TRBD1
v_gene: TRBV6-2/TRBV6-3

CDR3aa: CASSFGTGFYEQYF
CDR3nt: TGTGCCAGCAGCTTCGGGACAGGGTTCTACGAGCAGTACTTC
len: 14
j_gene: TRBJ2-7
abundance: many
d_gene: TRBD1
v_gene: TRBV7-9

CDR3aa: CASSPGQDRQETQYF
CDR3nt: TGTGCCAGCAGCCCCGGACAGGACCGCCAAGAGACCCAGTACTTC
len: 15
j_gene: TRBJ2-5
abundance: many
d_gene: TRBD1
v_gene: TRBV7-9

CDR3aa: CASSILGQGSGETQYF
CDR3nt: TGTGCCAGCAGCATTCTAGGACAGGGGAGTGGAGAGACCCAGTACTTC
len: 16
j_gene: TRBJ2-5
abundance: NA
d_gene: TRBD1
v_gene: TRBV7-2

CDR3aa: CSADRGETQYF
CDR3nt: TGCAGTGCTGACAGGGGGGAGACCCAGTACTTC
len: 11
j_gene: TRBJ2-5
abundance: NA
d_gene: TRBD1
v_gene: TRBV20-1

CDR3aa: CSASMGGNQPQHF
CDR3nt: TGCAGTGCTAGCATGGGGGGGAATCAGCCCCAGCATTTT
len: 13
j_gene: TRBJ1-5
abundance: few
d_gene: NA
v_gene: TRBV20-1